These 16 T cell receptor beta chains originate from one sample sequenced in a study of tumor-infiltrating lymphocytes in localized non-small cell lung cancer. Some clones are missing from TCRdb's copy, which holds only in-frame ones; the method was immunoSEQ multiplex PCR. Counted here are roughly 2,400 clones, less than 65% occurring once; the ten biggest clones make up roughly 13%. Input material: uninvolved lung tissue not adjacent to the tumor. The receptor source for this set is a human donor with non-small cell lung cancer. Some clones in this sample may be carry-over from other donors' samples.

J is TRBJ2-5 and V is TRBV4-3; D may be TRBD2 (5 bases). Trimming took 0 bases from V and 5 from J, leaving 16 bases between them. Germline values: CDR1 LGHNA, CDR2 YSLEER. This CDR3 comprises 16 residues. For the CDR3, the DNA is TGCGCCAGCAGCCAAGAATTATGGGTTGAGGGCGAGACCCAGTACTTC. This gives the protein CASSQELWVEGETQYF.

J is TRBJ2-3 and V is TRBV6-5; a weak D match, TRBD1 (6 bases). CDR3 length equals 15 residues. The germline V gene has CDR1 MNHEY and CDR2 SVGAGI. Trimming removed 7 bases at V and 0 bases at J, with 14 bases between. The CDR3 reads CASIRTATSTDTQYF. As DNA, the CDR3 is TGTGCCAGCATTCGGACAGCGACTAGCACAGATACGCAGTATTTT.

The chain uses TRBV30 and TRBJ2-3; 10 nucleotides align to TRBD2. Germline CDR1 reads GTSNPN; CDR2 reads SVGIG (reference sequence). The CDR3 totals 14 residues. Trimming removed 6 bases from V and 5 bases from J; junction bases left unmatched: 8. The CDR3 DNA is TGTGCCTGTGACCTAGCGGGAGTAGTAGATACGCAGTATTTT. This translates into CACDLAGVVDTQYF.

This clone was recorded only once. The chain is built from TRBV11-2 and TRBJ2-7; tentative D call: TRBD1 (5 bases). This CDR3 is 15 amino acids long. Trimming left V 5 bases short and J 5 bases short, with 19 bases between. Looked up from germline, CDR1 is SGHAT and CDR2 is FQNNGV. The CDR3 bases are TGTGCCAGCAGCAGCACCATGACAGTTTTCGACGAGCAGTACGTC. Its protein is CASSSTMTVFDEQYV.

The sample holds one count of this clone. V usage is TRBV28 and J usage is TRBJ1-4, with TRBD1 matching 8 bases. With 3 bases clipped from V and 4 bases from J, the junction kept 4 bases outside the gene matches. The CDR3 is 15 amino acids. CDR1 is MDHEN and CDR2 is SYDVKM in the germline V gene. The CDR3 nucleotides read TGTGCCAGCAGTTTCGTGACAGGGGTTAATGAAAAACTGTTTTTT. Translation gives CASSFVTGVNEKLFF.

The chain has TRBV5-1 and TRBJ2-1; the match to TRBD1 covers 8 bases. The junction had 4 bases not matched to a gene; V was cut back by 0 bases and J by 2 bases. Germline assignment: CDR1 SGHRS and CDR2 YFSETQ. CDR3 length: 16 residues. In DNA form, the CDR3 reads TGCGCCAGCAGCTTGGAGCCAGGGGGCCCCTACAATGAGCAGTTCTTC. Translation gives CASSLEPGGPYNEQFF. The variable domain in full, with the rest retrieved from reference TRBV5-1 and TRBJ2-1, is KAGVTQTPRYLIKTRGQQVTLSCSPISGHRSVSWYQQTPGQGLQFLFEYFSETQRNKGNFPGRFSGRQFSNSRSEMNVSTLELGDSALYLCASSLEPGGPYNEQFFGPGTRLTVL.

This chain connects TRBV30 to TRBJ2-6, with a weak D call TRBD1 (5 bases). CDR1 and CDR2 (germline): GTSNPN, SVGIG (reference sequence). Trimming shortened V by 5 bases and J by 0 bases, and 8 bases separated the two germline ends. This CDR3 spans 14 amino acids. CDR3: CAWDRFSGANVLTF. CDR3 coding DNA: TGTGCCTGGGACAGATTCTCTGGGGCCAACGTCCTGACTTTC.

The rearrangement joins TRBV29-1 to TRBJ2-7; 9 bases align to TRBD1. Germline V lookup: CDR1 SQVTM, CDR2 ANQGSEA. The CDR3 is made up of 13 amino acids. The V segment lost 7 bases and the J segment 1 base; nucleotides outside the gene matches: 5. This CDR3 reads CSARTGASYEQYF. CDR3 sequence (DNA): TGCAGCGCTCGGACAGGGGCGTCCTACGAGCAGTACTTC.

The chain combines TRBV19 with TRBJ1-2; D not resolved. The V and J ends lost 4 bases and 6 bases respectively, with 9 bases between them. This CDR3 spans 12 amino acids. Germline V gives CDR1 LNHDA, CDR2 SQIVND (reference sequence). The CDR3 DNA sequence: TGTGCCAGTAGTAGACCCCTAGATGGCTACACCTTC. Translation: CASSRPLDGYTF. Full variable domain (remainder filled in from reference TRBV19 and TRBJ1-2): DGGITQSPKYLFRKEGQNVTLSCEQNLNHDAMYWYRQDPGQGLRLIYYSQIVNDFQKGDIAEGYSVSREKKESFPLTVTSAQKNPTAFYLCASSRPLDGYTFGSGTRLTVV.

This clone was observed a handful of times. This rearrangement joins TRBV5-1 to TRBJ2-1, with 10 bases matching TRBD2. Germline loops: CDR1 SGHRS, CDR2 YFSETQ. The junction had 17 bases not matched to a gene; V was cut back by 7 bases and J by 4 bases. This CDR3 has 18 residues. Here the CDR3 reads CASSSGTSANSAYNEQFF. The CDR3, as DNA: TGCGCCAGCTCATCCGGGACTAGCGCTAATTCGGCGTACAATGAGCAGTTCTTC.

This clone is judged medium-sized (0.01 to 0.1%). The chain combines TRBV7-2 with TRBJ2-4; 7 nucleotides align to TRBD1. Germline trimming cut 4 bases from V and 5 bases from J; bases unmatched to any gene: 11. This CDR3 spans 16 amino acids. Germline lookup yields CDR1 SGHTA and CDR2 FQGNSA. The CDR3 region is CASSSQGTANQNIQYF. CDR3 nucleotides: TGTGCCAGCAGCTCCCAAGGGACAGCAAATCAAAACATTCAGTACTTC.

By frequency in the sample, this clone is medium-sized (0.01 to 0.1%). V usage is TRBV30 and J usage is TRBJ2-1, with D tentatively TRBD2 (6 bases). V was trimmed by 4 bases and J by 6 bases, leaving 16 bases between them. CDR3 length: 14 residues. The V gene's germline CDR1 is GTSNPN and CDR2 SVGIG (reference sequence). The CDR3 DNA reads TGTGCCTGGACCGTCGGGAGTATCCTCAATGAGCAGTTCTTC. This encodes CAWTVGSILNEQFF.

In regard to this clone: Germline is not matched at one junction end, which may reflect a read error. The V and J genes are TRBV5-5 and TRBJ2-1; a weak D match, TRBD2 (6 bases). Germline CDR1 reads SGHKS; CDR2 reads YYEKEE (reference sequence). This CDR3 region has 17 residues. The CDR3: CASRLEVWLARDNEQFF. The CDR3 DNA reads TGTGCCAGCAGATTGGAGGTTTGGCTAGCGAGGGACAATGAGCAGTTCTTC.

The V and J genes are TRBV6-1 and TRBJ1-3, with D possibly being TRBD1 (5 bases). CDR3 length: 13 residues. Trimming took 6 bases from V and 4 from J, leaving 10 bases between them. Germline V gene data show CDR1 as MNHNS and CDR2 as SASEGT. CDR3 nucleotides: TGTGCCAGCAGCGGGTGGGGGGGAAACACCATATATTTT. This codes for CASSGWGGNTIYF.

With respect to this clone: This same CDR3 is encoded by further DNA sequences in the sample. CDR3 in amino acids: CASRYTGELFF. As DNA, the CDR3 is TGTGCCAGTAGGTACACCGGGGAGCTGTTTTTT. This chain uses TRBV19 with TRBJ2-2, with D hard to call. This CDR3 has 11 amino acids. CDR1 and CDR2 from the germline V gene are LNHDA and SQIVND (reference sequence). Trimming shortened V by 6 bases and J by 3 bases, and 2 bases separated the two germline ends.

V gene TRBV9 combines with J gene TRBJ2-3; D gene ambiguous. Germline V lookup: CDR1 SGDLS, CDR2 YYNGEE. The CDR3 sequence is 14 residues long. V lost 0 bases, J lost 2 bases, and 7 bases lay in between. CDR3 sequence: CASSVASPTDTQYF. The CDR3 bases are TGTGCCAGCAGCGTAGCATCTCCCACAGATACGCAGTATTTT.